A selection of T cell receptor beta chains follows, all from one sample in a study of Graves' ophthalmopathy and Graves' hyperthyroidism. Each CDR3 protein is one row after TCRdb ran MiXCR on the multiplex PCR reads. Here the sample spans roughly 480,000 distinct CDR3 sequences, approximately 14% being singletons. Sequenced sample: blood. These TCRs come from a woman aged 25 to 39 with Graves' ophthalmopathy. Each CDR3 is given with its conserved first and last residue. D genes are given only for firm matches. Only some rows state a clone size, as once, few, many or a class for expanded clones.

j_gene	d_gene	v_gene	abundance	CDR3nt	CDR3aa
TRBJ2-5	TRBD2	TRBV28	many	TGTGCCAGCAGTGGACTAGCGGGGGGCCAGCGGGGAGAGACCCAGTACTTC	CASSGLAGGQRGETQYF
TRBJ2-7	TRBD2	TRBV6-1	NA	TGTGCCAGCAGTTACGCCTTCACTAGCGGGAGAAACACCTACGAGCAGTACTTC	CASSYAFTSGRNTYEQYF
TRBJ1-2	NA	TRBV24-1	many	TGTGCCACCAGTCAGGGTGGCGTAAATGGCTACACCTTC	CATSQGGVNGYTF
TRBJ2-2	NA	TRBV20-1	few	TGCAGTGCCCAAGAGGGGCAGGGGAGGAACACCGGGGAGCTGTTTTTT	CSAQEGQGRNTGELFF
TRBJ1-6	TRBD1	TRBV11-2	many	TGTGCCAGCAGCTCCGGGACAGGGTTGCCACCCCTCCACTTT	CASSSGTGLPPLHF
TRBJ1-5	NA	TRBV30	many	TGTGCCTGGAGTGTACAGGCGCACCAGCCCCAGCATTTT	CAWSVQAHQPQHF
TRBJ1-1	TRBD1	TRBV12-3/TRBV12-4	many	TGTGCCAGCAGCACGGGACAGCTGAACACTGAAGCTTTCTTT	CASSTGQLNTEAFF
TRBJ2-4	TRBD1	TRBV2	many	TGTGCCAGCAGACGCGGGGGACAGGGGGCTAAGGACATTCAGTACTTC	CASRRGGQGAKDIQYF
TRBJ1-6	NA	TRBV6-1	many	TGTGCCAGCACTGCTCCCTGGGCCTGGGGGTCACCCCTCCACTTT	CASTAPWAWGSPLHF
TRBJ1-2	NA	TRBV9	few	TGTGCCAGCAGCCCGCCCGTGGGGTACTATGGCTACACCTTC	CASSPPVGYYGYTF
TRBJ1-3	NA	TRBV11-1	many	TGTGCCAGCAGCTCCGGACGAAGAAACACCATATATTTT	CASSSGRRNTIYF
TRBJ2-7	NA	TRBV6-1	many	TGTGCCAGCAGTGATGTCGGGACGGTGAGCTCCTACGAGCAGTACTTC	CASSDVGTVSSYEQYF
TRBJ1-5	NA	TRBV6-2/TRBV6-3	many	TGTGCCAGCACCCCGAGGAGAACAGATAATCAGCCCCAGCATTTT	CASTPRRTDNQPQHF
TRBJ2-5	TRBD1	TRBV19	NA	TGTGCCAGTAGCGTAAGATCGGGACAGTTGGAGACCCAGTACTTC	CASSVRSGQLETQYF
TRBJ1-1	NA	TRBV6-1	NA	TGTGCCAGCAGACAAGACGGCGGGTGGGGCACTGAAGCTTTCTTT	CASRQDGGWGTEAFF
TRBJ1-1	TRBD1	TRBV6-5	many	TGTGCCAGCAGTTACACGGGACAGGGGGCTGAAGCTTTCTTT	CASSYTGQGAEAFF